This T cell receptor (beta chain) was captured by sequencing in a study of CD8 T cells in Susac syndrome. To note about this clonotype: Antigen unknown.

CD8+ and CD4+ T cells from blood underwent TCR beta sequencing, which was carried out in a high-throughput format. RNA was extracted with the RNeasy kit, and a quantity of roughly 0.45 to 1 ug was reverse transcribed using random hexamers. Amplification of TCR beta CDR3 by immunoSEQ multiplex PCR spanned 54 Vbeta and 13 Jbeta. TCRdb re-derived calls from the immunoSEQ multiplex PCR reads in MiXCR, one entry per CDR3 protein. The data contain 160,000 or so distinct CDR3 sequences, around 94% of them singletons. Study-wide findings and caveats: Clonal expansion was not seen in any Susac syndrome CD4+ T cell repertoire.

The CDR3 spans 14 residues. Germline loops: CDR1 SGHRS, CDR2 YFSETQ. V shed 0 bases and J shed 1 base, with 8 bases lying between them. Sequenced sample: CD4+ T cells from PBMCs. The J gene is TRBJ2-7, the V gene TRBV5-1; perhaps TRBD1 as D (5 bases). The receptor was derived from a human donor with Susac syndrome. The CDR3 nucleotides read TGCGCCAGCAGCTTGGTGACAGCTTCCTACGAGCAGTACTTC. Amino acid sequence: CASSLVTASYEQYF.